Given below is one T cell receptor (beta chain) in context. Different DNA sequences within this sample yield the same CDR3. Some clones are missing from TCRdb's copy, which holds only in-frame ones; the method was immunoSEQ multiplex PCR. The data show 200,000 or so clones, approximately 84% seen once. The data were taken from a study of blood T cell repertoires in COVID-19. Study background: Samples taken during acute and convalescent COVID-19 were collected in the United States, Italy and Spain.

Germline assignment: CDR1 MGHRA and CDR2 YSYEKL. The CDR3 spans 13 residues. The V gene lost 1 base and the J gene lost 4 bases, with 7 bases spanning the gap. The rearrangement links TRBV4-1 to TRBJ1-2; D perhaps matches TRBD1 (5 bases). This receptor was taken from a middle-aged man who had recovered from COVID-19. Sequenced sample: PBMCs or T cells enriched from blood (not recorded which). Here the CDR3 reads CASSQGQGYGYTF. The CDR3 DNA reads as TGCGCCAGCAGCCAAGGTCAGGGCTATGGCTACACCTTC.